Included here is one TCR beta chain sequence, with context. The protocol was immunoSEQ multiplex PCR, while the TCRdb copy is restricted to in-frame clones and leaves out a portion. The sample gives a few hundred thousand clones, over 80% of which show up once; about 4.5% is in the top ten. This record comes from a study of blood T cell repertoires in COVID-19. V lost 4 bases, J lost 10 bases, and 12 bases stayed unmatched. The CDR3 extends over 14 amino acids. CDR1 is SGHRS and CDR2 is YFSETQ in the germline V gene. Specimen: peripheral blood. V gene TRBV5-1 combines with J gene TRBJ1-1; the match to TRBD1 covers 8 bases. The clonotype was recovered from a man aged 60 to 75 who had recovered from COVID-19. The CDR3 DNA reads as TGCGCCAGCAGCCCTATCCAGGGGGCCCCCGGAGCTTTCTTT. It specifies CASSPIQGAPGAFF.